Below are 12 T cell receptor beta chains sequenced from a single sample in a study of T cells in Graves' hyperthyroidism and ophthalmopathy. The TCR beta CDR3 regions underwent amplification using RNA transcripts as the source. The study used the HTBI primer set for a first-round RT-PCR of the TCR CDR3. One entry per CDR3 protein, called by TCRdb with MiXCR from the multiplex PCR reads. The sample consists of about 500,000 distinct CDR3 sequences, about 16% of them appearing once. Sample: blood. The receptor set was obtained from a young woman with Graves' ophthalmopathy.

V usage is TRBV11-3 and J usage is TRBJ2-2; a possible D gene is TRBD1 (6 bases). The CDR3 consists of 15 residues. Per germline, CDR1 SGHNT and CDR2 YENEEA. Trimming stripped 2 bases from V and 5 bases from J, with 12 bases between. CDR3 sequence: CASSLSSGVTGELFF. For the CDR3, the DNA is TGTGCCAGCAGCTTATCGTCAGGGGTAACCGGGGAGCTGTTTTTT.

This clonotype was detected only a few times. The chain joins TRBV20-1 to TRBJ2-1; D gene unclear. Germline lookup yields CDR1 DFQATT and CDR2 SNEGSKA (reference sequence). The CDR3 spans 15 residues. Trimming cost V 5 bases and J 0 bases, with 14 bases left between them. CDR3 sequence reads: CSASSGPSSYNEQFF. In DNA, the CDR3 is TGCAGTGCTTCATCTGGTCCCAGCTCCTACAATGAGCAGTTCTTC.

In this sample, this clonotype turned up a few times. The CDR3 nucleotides are TGTGCCAGCTCACTTAAGACAGGGGAGAACACCGGGGAGCTGTTTTTT. Amino acid sequence: CASSLKTGENTGELFF. V gene TRBV18 combines with J gene TRBJ2-2; 8 bases are a match to TRBD1. The CDR3 totals 16 residues. Losses at the gene ends were 4 bases for V and 1 base for J; bases not matched to a gene: 5. CDR1 and CDR2 from the germline V gene are KGHSH and LQKENI.

The sample holds a few counts of this clonotype. V gene TRBV12-3 or TRBV12-4 combines with J gene TRBJ2-1; D ambiguous. The CDR3 spans 12 residues. V was trimmed by 3 bases and J by 6 bases, leaving 6 bases between them. The chain's CDR3 is CASSLTPNEQFF. The CDR3 nucleotides are TGTGCCAGCAGTTTGACCCCCAATGAGCAGTTCTTC.

This clonotype has a count of ten or more. The gene calls are TRBV2 and TRBJ2-1, with no clear D. The CDR3 totals 13 residues. CDR1 is SNHLY, CDR2 FYNNEI, per germline. Trimming took off 8 bases at V and 9 bases at J, with 17 bases between the two ends. CDR3 in amino acids: CASDGPLRGEQFF. The CDR3 nucleotides are TGTGCCAGCGATGGGCCACTCCGAGGTGAGCAGTTCTTC.

This clonotype was recorded a few times. V usage is TRBV28 and J usage is TRBJ2-5, with D tentatively TRBD1 (5 bases). The CDR3 is made up of 14 amino acids. Trimming removed 1 base at V and 0 bases at J, with 6 bases between. Germline V gives CDR1 MDHEN, CDR2 SYDVKM. The DNA for the CDR3 is TGTGCCAGCAGTTTATCAGGGAACCAAGAGACCCAGTACTTC. This codes for CASSLSGNQETQYF.

The chain has TRBV3-1 and TRBJ2-2; the match to TRBD2 covers 14 bases. V lost 5 bases, J lost 6 bases, and 11 bases stayed unmatched. CDR3 length: 18 residues. Germline loops: CDR1 LGHDT, CDR2 YNNKEL (reference sequence). The CDR3 sequence is CASSDTGTSGRAAGELFF. As DNA, the CDR3 is TGTGCCAGCAGCGATACCGGGACTAGCGGGAGAGCGGCCGGGGAGCTGTTTTTT.

This clonotype was counted ten times or more. V usage is TRBV5-8 and J usage is TRBJ2-3; 9 bases are shared with TRBD2. The CDR3 totals 14 residues. Germline CDR1 reads SGHTS; CDR2 reads YDEGEE. Trimming cost V 0 bases and J 7 bases; bases outside gene matches: 3. The CDR3 DNA follows: TGTGCCAGCAGCTTGGTTAGCGGGAGTAATACGCAGTATTTT. This codes for CASSLVSGSNTQYF.

There are many counts of this clonotype. The chain carries TRBV11-2 and TRBJ2-1; 10 bases line up with TRBD1. Germline V gene data show CDR1 as SGHAT and CDR2 as FQNNGV. V shed 7 bases, J shed 6 bases, and the junction held 6 bases outside the gene matches. The CDR3 covers 14 residues. The CDR3 loop reads CASKGQGGVNEQFF. CDR3 sequence (DNA): TGTGCCAGCAAAGGACAGGGGGGGGTCAATGAGCAGTTCTTC.

This clonotype has a count of ten or more. The chain joins TRBV18 to TRBJ2-7; D gene uncertain. This CDR3 has 12 residues. Germline V gene lookup returns CDR1 KGHSH and CDR2 LQKENI. V was shortened by 6 bases and J by 3 bases, with 9 bases between the two germline ends. This CDR3 reads CASSRPLYEQYF. The DNA for the CDR3 is TGTGCCAGCTCCCGACCCCTCTACGAGCAGTACTTC.

This sequence joins TRBV3-1 and TRBJ2-1; D call uncertain. Trimming cost V 2 bases and J 7 bases, with 12 bases left between them. The CDR3 sequence is 14 residues long. Germline V gene data show CDR1 as LGHDT and CDR2 as YNNKEL (reference sequence). This chain's CDR3 is CASSQFTGTNEQFF. The CDR3 bases are TGTGCCAGCAGCCAATTCACTGGTACAAATGAGCAGTTCTTC.

DNA for the CDR3: TGTGCCAGCACCATCCGGGACAGGAGATTCCCCAATGGCTACACCTTC. Its translation is CASTIRDRRFPNGYTF. This rearrangement joins TRBV7-2 to TRBJ1-2, with TRBD1 matching over 8 bases. The CDR3 length is 16 residues. V was pared by 7 bases and J by 6 bases, with 16 bases of the junction left unmatched. Germline lookup yields CDR1 SGHTA and CDR2 FQGNSA.